The 27 T cell receptor beta chains given below trace back to one sample, sequenced in a study of shared clonotypes between healthy human individuals. Naive-designated CD8 cells lacked CD45RO, were positively enriched for CCR7, and omitted terminally differentiated effector memory CD45RA+ cells. Assay: immunoSEQ multiplex PCR; the TCRdb copy retains only in-frame clones and omits some. In the table there are some 800,000 clones, around 93% of which are singletons. Sequenced sample: naive CD8+ T cells sorted from blood. The receptors here all came from a man in his thirties or forties in good health.

CDR3 bases: TGTGCCAGCAGTTGGGGACAGGGGTGGGGATCCTATGGCTACACCTTC. Amino acid sequence: CASSWGQGWGSYGYTF. The chain is built from TRBV27 and TRBJ1-2; 10 bases line up with TRBD1. The CDR3 runs to 16 residues. The V gene's germline CDR1 is MNHEY and CDR2 SMNVEV (reference sequence). After removal of 4 bases from V and 4 bases from J, the junction contained 9 bases not matched to a gene.

The chain uses TRBV9 and TRBJ1-1; 7 bases match TRBD1. From germline, CDR1 is SGDLS and CDR2 YYNGEE. The ends lost 3 bases at V and 7 bases at J; junction bases unmatched: 6. The CDR3 spans 13 residues. The CDR3 loop reads CASSGPRDSEAFF. CDR3 DNA: TGTGCCAGCAGCGGCCCTCGGGACAGTGAAGCTTTCTTT. The full variable domain, in which reference TRBV9 and TRBJ1-1 provide the parts outside the CDR3, is DSGVTQTPKHLITATGQRVTLRCSPRSGDLSVYWYQQSLDQGLQFLIQYYNGEERAKGNILERFSAQQFPDLHSELNLSSLELGDSALYFCASSGPRDSEAFFGQGTRLTVV.

This rearrangement joins TRBV10-2 to TRBJ2-1; possibly TRBD1 for D (6 bases). Trimming removed 6 bases from V and 4 bases from J, with 16 bases in between. The CDR3 totals 15 residues. Germline lookup yields CDR1 WSHSY and CDR2 SAAADI. The CDR3 sequence is CASSRDPTGYNEQFF. CDR3 DNA sequence: TGCGCCAGCAGCCGGGACCCCACAGGGTACAATGAGCAGTTCTTC.

The V call is TRBV15, the J call TRBJ2-7; 8 bases are a match to TRBD1. Germline V gene lookup returns CDR1 LNHNV and CDR2 YYDKDF (reference sequence). The CDR3 extends over 15 amino acids. The V gene end was trimmed by 5 bases and the J gene end by 5 bases; junction bases not matched to a gene: 11. CDR3: CATSSASGGENEQYF. CDR3 DNA: TGTGCCACCAGCTCGGCCTCAGGGGGCGAAAACGAGCAGTACTTC.

The chain recombines TRBV29-1 with TRBJ2-7, with 10 bases identical to TRBD1. J was trimmed by 6 bases and V by 5 bases; bases with no gene match: 13. The CDR3 sequence is 15 residues long. Germline values: CDR1 SQVTM, CDR2 ANQGSEA. This chain's CDR3 is CSVRGGQGETGEQYF. In DNA, the CDR3 is TGCAGCGTTCGGGGCGGACAGGGGGAGACGGGCGAGCAGTACTTC.

This chain connects TRBV13 to TRBJ1-1, with D maybe TRBD1 (6 bases). CDR1 is PRHDT, CDR2 FYEKMQ, per germline (reference sequence). The CDR3 extends over 14 amino acids. V shed 3 bases and J shed 5 bases, with 13 bases lying between them. The DNA of the CDR3 is TGTGCCAGCAGCTTTAGGGGACATCTTACTGAAGCTTTCTTT. This gives the protein CASSFRGHLTEAFF.

This chain connects TRBV9 to TRBJ2-7, with 7 bases matching TRBD1. J lost 2 bases, V lost 3 bases, and 5 bases had no gene match. Germline-derived CDR1 and CDR2 are SGDLS and YYNGEE. This CDR3 is built from 14 residues. The CDR3, as DNA: TGTGCCAGCAGCGCACCGGGACAGACCTACGAGCAGTACTTC. Encoded protein: CASSAPGQTYEQYF.

The rearrangement links TRBV12-5 to TRBJ1-1; D is unresolved. The germline V gene has CDR1 LGHNT and CDR2 FRNRAP. The CDR3 is made up of 12 amino acids. V lost 1 base and J lost 1, with 1 base in between. The CDR3 nucleotides are TGTGCTAGTGGTTTGGGGAACACTGAAGCTTTCTTT. It yields the protein CASGLGNTEAFF.

On this clone itself: One junction end does not reproduce the germline sequence, and a read error may be involved. The chain combines TRBV7-9 with TRBJ2-7; TRBD2 matches at 12 bases. This CDR3 has 15 residues. Germline V gene data show CDR1 as SEHNR and CDR2 as FQNEAQ (reference sequence). The CDR3: CASSLGLAGLYEQYF. The CDR3 nucleotides read TGCGCCAGCAGCTTAGGACTAGCGGGGCTCTACGAGCAGTACTTC.

The chain combines TRBV7-9 with TRBJ1-3; tentative D call: TRBD1 (6 bases). The CDR3 runs to 17 residues. The V end was cut by 2 bases, the J end by 0 bases, with 14 bases between. Germline-derived CDR1 and CDR2 are SEHNR and FQNEAQ (reference sequence). CDR3: CASSLQGGHLSGNTIYF. The CDR3 DNA reads TGTGCCAGCAGCTTACAAGGGGGACACCTCTCTGGAAACACCATATATTTT.

V is TRBV29-1 and J is TRBJ2-6; TRBD2 agrees at 9 bases. The ends lost 5 bases at V and 2 bases at J; junction bases unmatched: 7. CDR1 is SQVTM, CDR2 ANQGSEA, per germline. The CDR3 has 16 amino acids. The CDR3 DNA reads as TGCAGCGTTCTTAGCGGGAGAGGGGCTGGGGCCAACGTCCTGACTTTC. Protein: CSVLSGRGAGANVLTF.

The V call is TRBV28, the J call TRBJ2-3; the match to TRBD2 covers 8 bases. The CDR3 contains 19 residues. Germline CDR1 reads MDHEN; CDR2 reads SYDVKM. The V segment lost 1 base and the J segment 0 bases; nucleotides outside the gene matches: 12. CDR3 region: CASSLYGPVSSGSTDTQYF. Here the CDR3 DNA reads TGTGCCAGCAGTTTATATGGGCCTGTGTCTAGCGGGAGCACAGATACGCAGTATTTT.

The chain uses TRBV6-1 and TRBJ2-1; 7 bases align to TRBD2. J was trimmed by 0 bases and V by 6 bases; bases with no gene match: 5. CDR3 length: 15 residues. Germline CDR1 is MNHNS and CDR2 is SASEGT. This CDR3 is CASRTLAASYNEQFF. The CDR3 region has the DNA TGTGCCAGCAGAACCCTAGCGGCCTCCTACAATGAGCAGTTCTTC.

J is TRBJ2-5 and V is TRBV7-6; 8 bases are a match to TRBD2. From germline, CDR1 is SGHVS and CDR2 FNYEAQ. The trim removed 5 bases at V and 5 bases at J, leaving 13 bases unmatched. The CDR3 is 16 residues long. As DNA, the CDR3 is TGTGCCAGCAGCCCAACTCCGGCGGGAGGCGGGGAGACCCAGTACTTC. The encoded protein is CASSPTPAGGGETQYF.

This clone was detected only once. The V call is TRBV7-9, the J call TRBJ2-1; D is unclear. Germline CDR1 reads SEHNR; CDR2 reads FQNEAQ (reference sequence). The CDR3 length is 12 residues. V gave up 5 bases and J gave up 5 bases, with 7 bases separating them. DNA for the CDR3: TGTGCCAGCAGCAAAAACCACAATGAGCAGTTCTTC. Protein product: CASSKNHNEQFF.

This clone was counted only a few times. This likely reflects a read error, since a far larger clone is one base away. CDR3 bases: TGCGCCAGCAGCCCCCAACGGAACACTGAAGCTTTCTTT. This encodes CASSPQRNTEAFF. The V and J genes are TRBV28 and TRBJ1-1; no clear D gene. Germline V gene lookup returns CDR1 MDHEN and CDR2 SYDVKM. The length of the CDR3 is 13 residues. Full variable domain (outside the CDR3, taken from reference TRBV28 and TRBJ1-1): DVKVTQSSRYLVKRTGEKVFLECVQDMDHENMFWYRQDPGLGLRLIYFSYDVKMKEKGDIPEGYSVSREKKERFSLILESASTNQTSMYLCASSPQRNTEAFFGQGTRLTVV.

J is TRBJ2-5 and V is TRBV18; D gene unclear. V dropped 4 bases and J dropped 2 bases, with 5 bases sitting between them. This CDR3 region has 12 residues. Germline V lookup: CDR1 KGHSH, CDR2 LQKENI. The CDR3 sequence is CASSLEQETQYF. CDR3 DNA: TGTGCCAGCTCACTCGAACAAGAGACCCAGTACTTC.

Remarks on this clone: The same CDR3 is also encoded by other DNA sequences in this sample. The chain combines TRBV9 with TRBJ2-3; 7 nucleotides agree with TRBD2. V was pared by 2 bases and J by 2 bases, with 2 bases of the junction left unmatched. CDR1 SGDLS and CDR2 YYNGEE come from the germline V gene. CDR3 size: 14 residues. The CDR3 bases are TGTGCCAGCAGCGTCAGCGGGGTCACAGATACGCAGTATTTT. This codes for CASSVSGVTDTQYF.

This chain joins TRBV6-1 and TRBJ2-7; 7 bases agree with TRBD2. Trimming took 4 bases from V and 2 from J; bases not matched to a gene: 5. The CDR3 contains 14 residues. Germline lookup yields CDR1 MNHNS and CDR2 SASEGT. The chain's CDR3 is CASSGGTNAYEQYF. DNA of the CDR3: TGTGCCAGCAGTGGAGGGACTAACGCCTACGAGCAGTACTTC.

This sequence joins TRBV27 and TRBJ1-2; D is uncertain. The germline V and J ends were trimmed by 6 bases and 0 bases, with 11 bases remaining between them. In germline, CDR1 is MNHEY, CDR2 SMNVEV (reference sequence). The CDR3 is 14 residues long. CDR3 sequence: CASRSLSPNYGYTF. As DNA, the CDR3 is TGTGCCAGCAGGTCTTTGTCTCCTAACTATGGCTACACCTTC.

This clone has just one count. The chain combines TRBV28 with TRBJ1-5; weak D call: TRBD1 (6 bases). V lost 5 bases, J lost 0 bases, and 20 bases lay in between. The CDR3 contains 18 residues. The germline V gene encodes CDR1 MDHEN and CDR2 SYDVKM. The CDR3 bases are TGTGCCAGCAGTCCACCCCCGGACAGAGGAGATAGCAATCAGCCCCAGCATTTT. Translated, it gives CASSPPPDRGDSNQPQHF.

V gene TRBV28 combines with J gene TRBJ1-5; weak D call: TRBD1 (5 bases). With 3 bases removed from V and 2 bases from J, the gap between germline ends came to 14 bases. This CDR3 is built from 16 residues. Germline CDR1 and CDR2: MDHEN and SYDVKM. Here the CDR3 reads CASSFGGGNGNQPQHF. CDR3 bases: TGTGCCAGCAGTTTTGGTGGGGGGAACGGCAATCAGCCCCAGCATTTT.

The chain carries TRBV5-8 and TRBJ1-3; D not certain. The germline V gene encodes CDR1 SGHTS and CDR2 YDEGEE. The CDR3 length is 15 residues. Between the trimmed V and J ends, which lost 4 bases and 0 bases, there was a span of 11 bases. CDR3 DNA sequence: TGTGCCAGCAGCCCCCAGAAGGTCTCTGGAAACACCATATATTTT. It is translated as CASSPQKVSGNTIYF.

As concerns this clone: The same CDR3 is also encoded by other DNA sequences in this sample. This chain uses TRBV6-5 with TRBJ2-1; D call uncertain. With 7 bases removed from V and 4 bases from J, the gap between germline ends came to 5 bases. Per the germline V gene, CDR1 is MNHEY and CDR2 is SVGAGI. This CDR3 region has 11 residues. As DNA, the CDR3 is TGTGCCAGCACTAGTTACAATGAGCAGTTCTTC. Encoded protein: CASTSYNEQFF.

The V gene is TRBV27, the J gene TRBJ2-1; the match to TRBD2 covers 10 bases. CDR1 and CDR2 (germline): MNHEY, SMNVEV (reference sequence). There are 16 residues in the CDR3. Trimming took 0 bases from V and 8 from J; bases not matched to a gene: 7. The CDR3 nucleotides are TGTGCCAGCAGTTTATCTCTAGCGGGAGTTGTCGATGAGCAGTTCTTC. Its translation: CASSLSLAGVVDEQFF.

This sequence joins TRBV10-1 and TRBJ2-5, with no clear D. The germline V gene encodes CDR1 WNHNN and CDR2 SYGVQD (reference sequence). V was pared by 10 bases and J by 5 bases, with 5 bases between. This CDR3 is 9 amino acids long. The CDR3 is CATVETQYF. The CDR3 DNA follows: TGCGCCACCGTGGAGACCCAGTACTTC.

The V and J genes are TRBV10-3 and TRBJ2-7, with 8 bases aligning to TRBD2. Trimming cost V 4 bases and J 2 bases; bases outside gene matches: 4. This CDR3 region has 14 residues. Germline values: CDR1 ENHRY, CDR2 SYGVKD. CDR3 sequence: CAISGGLDPYEQYF. CDR3 nucleotide sequence: TGTGCCATCAGTGGGGGACTAGACCCCTACGAGCAGTACTTC.